Shown below are 5 T cell receptor beta chains from a single sample sequenced in a study of blood T cell repertoires in COVID-19. Using immunoSEQ multiplex PCR, the repertoire was profiled, and TCRdb retains in-frame clones only, with some absent. The repertoire has some 260,000 clones, about 86% of them found once; the top ten carry around 3.9%. The sample was PBMCs or T cells enriched from blood (not recorded which). These receptors were collected from a man aged 25-45 years with acute COVID-19.

The J gene is TRBJ2-3, the V gene TRBV9; possibly TRBD1 for D (6 bases). Germline loops: CDR1 SGDLS, CDR2 YYNGEE. This CDR3 spans 15 amino acids. V lost 4 bases and J lost 2, with 14 bases in between. The CDR3 region is CASSPGTRDTDTQYF. CDR3 coding DNA: TGTGCCAGCAGCCCCGGGACACGGGACACAGATACGCAGTATTTT.

The J gene is TRBJ2-7, the V gene TRBV18; 9 positions match TRBD1. Looked up from germline, CDR1 is KGHSH and CDR2 is LQKENI. The CDR3 totals 15 residues. The V gene end was trimmed by 0 bases and the J gene end by 2 bases; junction bases not matched to a gene: 2. The CDR3 is CASSPPGTGTYEQYV. DNA for the CDR3: TGTGCCAGCTCACCACCCGGGACAGGGACCTACGAGCAGTACGTC.

The table lists this clone with a few counts. The CDR3, as DNA: TGCGCCAGCAGCCCGACGGGGGGGCTGCACACTGAAGCTTTCTTT. This translates into CASSPTGGLHTEAFF. The rearrangement uses TRBV5-1 and TRBJ1-1, with D perhaps TRBD1 (6 bases). The germline CDR1 and CDR2 sequences are SGHRS and YFSETQ. With 4 bases removed from V and 3 bases from J, the gap between germline ends came to 16 bases. This CDR3 contains 15 residues.

By sample fraction, this clone is medium-sized. V usage is TRBV15 and J usage is TRBJ2-1; D possibly corresponds to TRBD1 (5 bases). Germline CDR1 LNHNV, CDR2 YYDKDF (reference sequence). The CDR3 is 15 amino acids. The V and J ends lost 0 bases and 4 bases respectively, with 10 bases between them. The CDR3 DNA reads as TGTGCCACCAGCAGAGACGTGGACAAGTACAATGAGCAGTTCTTC. Translation gives CATSRDVDKYNEQFF.

V usage is TRBV29-1 and J usage is TRBJ1-1; D gene unclear. The CDR3 is 14 residues long. CDR1 SQVTM and CDR2 ANQGSEA come from the germline V gene. Trimming removed 1 base from V and 6 bases from J, with 15 bases in between. The CDR3 protein is CSVEVQSASSEAFF. CDR3 coding DNA: TGCAGCGTTGAAGTTCAGTCTGCTAGCTCTGAAGCTTTCTTT.